Below, one T cell receptor (beta chain) is given with its context. Those patients with uncontrolled infection, other autoimmune disease, pregnancy or lactation were excluded. In making diagnoses, clinical symptoms, serum thyroxine and TRAb, thyroid ultrasound and orbital computed tomography were all used. TCR beta CDR3 sequences were amplified from RNA transcripts. Primed by the HTBI set, a first-round RT-PCR was run on the TCR CDR3. TCRdb redid the calling of the multiplex PCR reads with MiXCR, one entry per CDR3 protein. Found here are about 660,000 distinct CDR3 sequences, over 40% of them singletons; the top ten hold less than 9%. This sample is part of a study of T cells in Graves' hyperthyroidism and ophthalmopathy. From germline, CDR1 is SEHNR and CDR2 FQNEAQ (reference sequence). This CDR3 has 13 amino acids. V shed 5 bases, J shed 5 bases, and the junction held 5 bases outside the gene matches.

Sequencing was done on a sample of peripheral blood or thyroid tissue (not recorded which). This sequence originates from an adult man with Graves' disease, either hyperthyroidism or ophthalmopathy (not recorded which). The chain is built from TRBV7-9 and TRBJ1-1, with TRBD1 identical over 7 bases. The CDR3 here is CASSQQGMTEAFF. In DNA, the CDR3 is TGTGCCAGCAGCCAACAGGGGATGACTGAAGCTTTCTTT.